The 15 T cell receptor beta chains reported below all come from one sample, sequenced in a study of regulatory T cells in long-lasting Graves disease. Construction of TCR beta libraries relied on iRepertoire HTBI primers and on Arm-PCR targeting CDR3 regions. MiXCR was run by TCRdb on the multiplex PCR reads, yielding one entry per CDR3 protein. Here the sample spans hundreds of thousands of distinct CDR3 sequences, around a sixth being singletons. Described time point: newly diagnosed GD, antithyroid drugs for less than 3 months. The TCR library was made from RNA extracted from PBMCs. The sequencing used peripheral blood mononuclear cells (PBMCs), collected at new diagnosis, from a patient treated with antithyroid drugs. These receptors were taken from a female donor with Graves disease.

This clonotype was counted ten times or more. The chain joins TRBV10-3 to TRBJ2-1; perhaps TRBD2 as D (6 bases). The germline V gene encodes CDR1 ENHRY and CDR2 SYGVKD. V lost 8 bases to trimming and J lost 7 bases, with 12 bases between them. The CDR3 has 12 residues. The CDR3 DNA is TGTGCCATCGGGGGGACGCCTAATGAGCAGTTCTTC. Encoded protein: CAIGGTPNEQFF.

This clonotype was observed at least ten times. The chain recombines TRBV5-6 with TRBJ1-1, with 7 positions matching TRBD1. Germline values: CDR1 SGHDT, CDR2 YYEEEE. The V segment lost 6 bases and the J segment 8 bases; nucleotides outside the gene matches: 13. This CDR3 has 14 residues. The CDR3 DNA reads TGTGCCAGCAACACCCCGGACAGGCTACGGGAAGCTTTCTTT. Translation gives CASNTPDRLREAFF.

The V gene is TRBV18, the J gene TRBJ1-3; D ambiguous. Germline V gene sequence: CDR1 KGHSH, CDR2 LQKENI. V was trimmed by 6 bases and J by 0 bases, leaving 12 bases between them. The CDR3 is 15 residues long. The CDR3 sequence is CASSPGSSSGNTIYF. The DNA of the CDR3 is TGTGCCAGCTCGCCAGGATCTAGCTCTGGAAACACCATATATTTT.

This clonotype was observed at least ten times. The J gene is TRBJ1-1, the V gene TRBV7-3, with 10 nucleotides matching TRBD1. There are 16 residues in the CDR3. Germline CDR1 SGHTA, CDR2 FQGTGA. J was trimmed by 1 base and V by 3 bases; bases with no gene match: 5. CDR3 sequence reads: CASSLGQGLGNTEAFF. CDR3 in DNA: TGTGCCAGCAGCTTGGGACAGGGGTTAGGGAACACTGAAGCTTTCTTT.

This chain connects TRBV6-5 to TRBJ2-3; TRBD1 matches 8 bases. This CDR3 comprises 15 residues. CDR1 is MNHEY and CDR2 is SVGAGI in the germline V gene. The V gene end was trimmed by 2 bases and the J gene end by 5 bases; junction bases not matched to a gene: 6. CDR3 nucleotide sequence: TGTGCCAGCAGTTACCTAGGACAGGGACGAGATACGCAGTATTTT. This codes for CASSYLGQGRDTQYF.

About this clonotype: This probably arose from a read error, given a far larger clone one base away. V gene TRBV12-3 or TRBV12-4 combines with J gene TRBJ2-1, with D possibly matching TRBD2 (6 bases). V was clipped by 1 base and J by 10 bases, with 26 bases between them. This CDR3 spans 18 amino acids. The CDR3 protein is CASSLVTVFCGDSYEQFF. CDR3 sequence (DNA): TGTGCCAGCAGTTTAGTAACTGTGTTTTGCGGGGACTCCTACGAGCAGTTCTTC.

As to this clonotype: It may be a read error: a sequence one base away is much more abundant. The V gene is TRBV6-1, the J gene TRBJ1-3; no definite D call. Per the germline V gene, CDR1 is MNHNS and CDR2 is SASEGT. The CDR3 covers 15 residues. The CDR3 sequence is CASTDIRVSGDTIYF. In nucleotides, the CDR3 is TGTGCCAGCACTGACATTCGGGTGTCTGGAGACACCATATATTTT.

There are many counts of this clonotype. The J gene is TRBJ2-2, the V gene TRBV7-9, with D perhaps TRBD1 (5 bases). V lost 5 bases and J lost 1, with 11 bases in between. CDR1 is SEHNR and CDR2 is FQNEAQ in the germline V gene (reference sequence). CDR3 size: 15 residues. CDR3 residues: CASSLTGMNTGELFF. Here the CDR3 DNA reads TGTGCCAGCAGCCTAACAGGAATGAACACCGGGGAGCTGTTTTTT.

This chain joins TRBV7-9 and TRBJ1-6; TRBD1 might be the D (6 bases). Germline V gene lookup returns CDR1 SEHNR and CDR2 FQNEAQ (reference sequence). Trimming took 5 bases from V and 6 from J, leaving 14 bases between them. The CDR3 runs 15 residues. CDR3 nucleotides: TGTGCCAGCAGCCTAGGACAGACCCTTAATTCACCCCTCCACTTT. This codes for CASSLGQTLNSPLHF.

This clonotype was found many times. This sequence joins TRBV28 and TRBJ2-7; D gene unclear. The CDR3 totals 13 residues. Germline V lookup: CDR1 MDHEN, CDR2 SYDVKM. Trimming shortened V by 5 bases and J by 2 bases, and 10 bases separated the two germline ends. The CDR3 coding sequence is TGTGCCAGCAGTAAGTACGGAACCTACGAGCAGTACTTC. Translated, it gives CASSKYGTYEQYF.

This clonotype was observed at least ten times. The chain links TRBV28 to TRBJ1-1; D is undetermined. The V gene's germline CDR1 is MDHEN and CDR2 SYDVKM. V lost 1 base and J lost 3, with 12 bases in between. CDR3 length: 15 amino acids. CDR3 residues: CASSLLDRMYTEAFF. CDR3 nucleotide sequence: TGTGCCAGCAGTTTATTAGATCGGATGTACACTGAAGCTTTCTTT.

The CDR3: CAISEIQGRDLNTGELFF. CDR3 coding DNA: TGTGCCATCAGTGAAATCCAAGGGCGAGATCTGAACACCGGGGAGCTGTTTTTT. This chain joins TRBV10-3 and TRBJ2-2; D remains ambiguous. With 3 bases removed from V and 1 base from J, the gap between germline ends came to 18 bases. The CDR3 sequence is 18 residues long. The germline V gene has CDR1 ENHRY and CDR2 SYGVKD.

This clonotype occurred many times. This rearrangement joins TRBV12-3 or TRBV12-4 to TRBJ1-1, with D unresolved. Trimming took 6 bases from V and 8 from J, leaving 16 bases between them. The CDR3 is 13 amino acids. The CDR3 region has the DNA TGTGCCAGCAGCGTAGGAGGGTACTGGGAAGCTTTCTTT. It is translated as CASSVGGYWEAFF.

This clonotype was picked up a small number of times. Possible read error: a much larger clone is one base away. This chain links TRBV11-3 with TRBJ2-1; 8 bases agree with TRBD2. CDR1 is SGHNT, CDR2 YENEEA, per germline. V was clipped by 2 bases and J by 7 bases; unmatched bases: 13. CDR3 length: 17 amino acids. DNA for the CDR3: TGTGCCAGCAGCTTAACGAAACTAGCGGCAGTAAGTAATGAGCAGTTCTTC. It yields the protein CASSLTKLAAVSNEQFF.

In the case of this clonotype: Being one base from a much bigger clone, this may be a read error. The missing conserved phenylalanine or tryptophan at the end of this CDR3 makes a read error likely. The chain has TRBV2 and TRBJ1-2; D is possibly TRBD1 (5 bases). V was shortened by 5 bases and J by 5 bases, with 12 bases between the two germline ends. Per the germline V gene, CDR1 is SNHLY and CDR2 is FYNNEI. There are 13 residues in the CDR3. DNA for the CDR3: TGTGCCAGCAGTTCCCAACAGGATTATGGCTACACCTCC. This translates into CASSSQQDYGYTS.